The rows below give T cell receptor beta chains drawn from one sample of a study of blood T cell repertoires in acute mononucleosis. This table comes from immunoSEQ multiplex PCR, and its TCRdb copy is limited to in-frame clones, with some not included. The profile shows roughly 2,000 clones, 25% to 35% of them singletons. The specimen comprised EBV YVL epitope tetramer+ CD8+ T cells sorted from PBMCs, sampled during acute infectious mononucleosis. These receptors were obtained from a man younger than 35 with infectious mononucleosis caused by EBV. Each CDR3 is given with its conserved first and last residue. The D gene is left open where the match is weak. Where a row states a size, it is once, few, many or the class of an expanded clone; other rows omit it.

j_call d_call clone_size v_call cdr3_aa cdr3_nt
TRBJ2-3 NA few TRBV27 CAAVHRLARPSQIRSIF NA
TRBJ2-5 NA many TRBV9 CASSQLSGRETQYF TGTGCCAGCAGCCAATTATCGGGGAGAGAGACCCAGTACTTC
TRBJ2-7 NA NA TRBV18 CARAPGQKEQYF TGTGCCAGAGCACCAGGGCAGAAAGAGCAGTACTTC
TRBJ2-5 NA few TRBV11-3 CASSLDLTGMGETQYF TGTGCCAGCAGCTTAGATTTAACAGGGATGGGGGAGACCCAGTACTTC
TRBJ2-1 TRBD2 NA TRBV6-4 CASSWTSEEQFF TGTGCCAGCAGTTGGACTAGCGAAGAGCAGTTCTTC
TRBJ2-3 NA NA TRBV7-1 CASSPTLGGADTQYF TGTGCCAGCAGCCCCACGCTAGGCGGCGCAGATACGCAGTATTTT
TRBJ2-7 TRBD2 few TRBV13 CASSFLAGYEQYF TGTGCCAGCAGTTTCCTAGCGGGATACGAGCAGTACTTC
TRBJ2-3 TRBD2 NA TRBV27 CASSSSTSEALTDAQYF TGTGCCAGCAGCTCATCGACTAGCGAGGCCCTCACAGATGCGCAGTATTTT
TRBJ2-1 NA medium-sized TRBV30 CAGTLVPIYNEQFF TGTGCCGGAACCTTAGTTCCCATCTACAATGAGCAGTTCTTC
TRBJ2-3 NA NA TRBV27 CASSPAPTDTQYF TGTGCCAGCAGTCCCGCTCCCACAGATACGCAGTATTTT
TRBJ2-7 NA NA TRBV7-3 CASSLDGAEGSYEQYF TGTGCCAGCAGCTTGGATGGGGCGGAAGGGTCCTACGAGCAGTACTTC
TRBJ2-3 NA NA TRBV19 CSSRTAGNSDTQYF TGTTCCAGTAGAACAGCGGGTAACTCTGATACGCAGTATTTT
TRBJ2-2 TRBD2 many TRBV13 CASEPSGANTGELFF TGTGCCAGCGAACCTAGCGGGGCGAACACCGGGGAGCTGTTTTTT